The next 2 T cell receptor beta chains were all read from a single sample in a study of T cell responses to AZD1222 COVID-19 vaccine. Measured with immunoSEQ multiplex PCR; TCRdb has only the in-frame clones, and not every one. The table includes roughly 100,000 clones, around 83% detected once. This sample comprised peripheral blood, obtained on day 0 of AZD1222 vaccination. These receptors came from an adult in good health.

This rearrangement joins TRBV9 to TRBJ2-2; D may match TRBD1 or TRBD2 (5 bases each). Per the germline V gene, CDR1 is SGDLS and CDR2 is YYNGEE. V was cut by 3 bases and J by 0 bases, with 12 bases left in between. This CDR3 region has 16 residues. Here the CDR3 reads CASSAARGANTGELFF. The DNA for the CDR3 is TGTGCCAGCAGCGCGGCAAGGGGAGCGAACACCGGGGAGCTGTTTTTT.

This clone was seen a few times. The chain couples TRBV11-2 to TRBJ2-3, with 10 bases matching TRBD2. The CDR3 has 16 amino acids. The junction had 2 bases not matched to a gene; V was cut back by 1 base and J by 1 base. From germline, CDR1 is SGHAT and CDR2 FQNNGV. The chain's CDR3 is CASSLGTSGGTDTQYF. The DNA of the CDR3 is TGTGCCAGCAGCTTAGGAACTAGCGGGGGCACAGATACGCAGTATTTT.